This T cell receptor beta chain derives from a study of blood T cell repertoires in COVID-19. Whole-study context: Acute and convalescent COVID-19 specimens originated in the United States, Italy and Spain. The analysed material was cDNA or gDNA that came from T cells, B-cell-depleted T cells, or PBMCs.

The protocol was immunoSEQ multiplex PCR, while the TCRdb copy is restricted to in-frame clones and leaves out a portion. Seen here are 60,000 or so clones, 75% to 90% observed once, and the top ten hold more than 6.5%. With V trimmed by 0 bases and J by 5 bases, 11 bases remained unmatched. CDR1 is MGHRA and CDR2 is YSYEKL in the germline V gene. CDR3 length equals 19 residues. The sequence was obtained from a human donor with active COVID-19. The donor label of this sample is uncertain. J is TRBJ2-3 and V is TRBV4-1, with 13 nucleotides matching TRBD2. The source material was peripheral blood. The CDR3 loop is CASSQERTSGSFPGDTQYF. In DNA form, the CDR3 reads TGCGCCAGCAGCCAAGAGAGGACTAGCGGGAGTTTTCCGGGAGATACGCAGTATTTT.